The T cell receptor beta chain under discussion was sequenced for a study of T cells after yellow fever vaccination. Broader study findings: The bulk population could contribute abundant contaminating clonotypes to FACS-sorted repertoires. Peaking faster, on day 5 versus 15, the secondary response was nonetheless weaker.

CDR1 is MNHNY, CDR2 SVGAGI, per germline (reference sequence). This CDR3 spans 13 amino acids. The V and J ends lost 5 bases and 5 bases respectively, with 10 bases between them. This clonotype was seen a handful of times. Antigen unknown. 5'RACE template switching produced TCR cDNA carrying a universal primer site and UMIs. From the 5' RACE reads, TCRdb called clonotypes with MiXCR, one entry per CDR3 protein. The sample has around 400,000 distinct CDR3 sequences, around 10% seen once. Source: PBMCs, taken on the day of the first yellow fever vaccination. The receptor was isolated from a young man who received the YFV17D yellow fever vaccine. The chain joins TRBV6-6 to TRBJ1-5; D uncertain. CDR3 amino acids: CASSPPRHQPQHF. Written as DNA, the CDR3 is TGTGCCAGCAGTCCCCCCCGCCATCAGCCCCAGCATTTT.